This entry lists 9 T cell receptor beta chains sequenced from one sample in a study of T cell responses to AZD1222 COVID-19 vaccine. Profiling relied on immunoSEQ multiplex PCR, and the TCRdb table lists in-frame clones only, not all of them. Of around 160,000 clones listed, about 90% are singletons. Sample: peripheral blood, taken 28 days after the second AZD1222 dose. These receptors originate from an adult who received the AZD1222 COVID-19 vaccine.

The chain recombines TRBV25-1 with TRBJ2-1; 7 bases map to TRBD2. The CDR3 loop spans 17 amino acids. Germline V gene data show CDR1 as MGHDK and CDR2 as SYGVNS. J was trimmed by 0 bases and V by 3 bases; bases with no gene match: 8. For the CDR3, the DNA is TGTGCCAGCAGTGATCCCGGGACTACCCTCTCCTACAATGAGCAGTTCTTC. Translating it yields CASSDPGTTLSYNEQFF. The whole variable domain, remainder taken from reference TRBV25-1 and TRBJ2-1, is EADIYQTPRYLVIGTGKKITLECSQTMGHDKMYWYQQDPGMELHLIHYSYGVNSTEKGDLSSESTVSRIRTEHFPLTLESARPSHTSQYLCASSDPGTTLSYNEQFFGPGTRLTVL.

The chain joins TRBV3-1 (or the pseudogene TRBV3-2) to TRBJ1-2; possibly TRBD1 for D (5 bases). Per germline, CDR1 LGHDT and CDR2 YNNKEL (reference sequence). This CDR3 contains 16 residues. Deletions cut 4 bases from V and 5 bases from J, with 20 bases between. DNA of the CDR3: TGTGCCAGCAGCCCGTCAAGGGGTCGCATTGAATATGGCTACACCTTC. Protein: CASSPSRGRIEYGYTF.

This clone is deemed medium-sized (0.01 to 0.1%). The genes are TRBV11-3 and TRBJ2-7, with D tentatively TRBD1 or TRBD2 (5 bases each). V lost 3 bases to trimming and J lost 7 bases, with 13 bases between them. In germline, CDR1 is SGHNT, CDR2 YENEEA. The CDR3 sequence is 13 residues long. The CDR3 spells CASSFRGPKEQYF. The CDR3 coding sequence is TGTGCCAGCAGCTTCCGGGGCCCGAAGGAGCAGTACTTC.

The CDR3 sequence: CATHQRDQSTDTQYF. As DNA, the CDR3 is TGTGCCACTCACCAGCGGGATCAGAGCACAGATACGCAGTATTTT. The rearrangement joins TRBV19 to TRBJ2-3, with 7 bases that match TRBD2. Germline CDR1 and CDR2: LNHDA and SQIVND (reference sequence). The CDR3 has 15 residues. With 10 bases clipped from V and 0 bases from J, the junction kept 10 bases outside the gene matches.

This sequence joins TRBV6-1 and TRBJ1-2; 10 bases map to TRBD1. This CDR3 comprises 15 residues. Germline values: CDR1 MNHNS, CDR2 SASEGT. With 2 bases clipped from V and 2 bases from J, the junction kept 2 bases outside the gene matches. The CDR3 region is CASSERQGANYGYTF. Written as DNA, the CDR3 is TGTGCCAGCAGTGAAAGACAGGGGGCCAACTATGGCTACACCTTC.

J is TRBJ2-3 and V is TRBV29-1; D gene unclear. Germline CDR1 and CDR2: SQVTM and ANQGSEA. The CDR3 covers 8 residues. V was clipped by 5 bases and J by 11 bases, with 5 bases between them. CDR3 region: CSVLGQYF. In DNA form, the CDR3 reads TGCAGCGTTCTGGGGCAGTATTTT.

V and J are TRBV25-1 and TRBJ1-2; possible D gene TRBD1, 6 bases. This CDR3 contains 16 residues. Deletions cut 4 bases from V and 5 bases from J, with 20 bases between. Germline V lookup: CDR1 MGHDK, CDR2 SYGVNS. The CDR3, as DNA: TGTGCCAGCAGTGGGGCCCCGGGCGGGGGCGGTTATGGCTACACCTTC. Amino acids: CASSGAPGGGGYGYTF.

V gene TRBV5-1 combines with J gene TRBJ2-1, with 8 bases that match TRBD2. This CDR3 has 14 amino acids. Trimming removed 5 bases from V and 12 bases from J; junction bases left unmatched: 13. From germline, CDR1 is SGHRS and CDR2 YFSETQ. The CDR3 bases are TGCGCCAGCAGAGGAGCGGGAGCAAACGACTGGCAGTTCTTC. Residues: CASRGAGANDWQFF.

V is TRBV19 and J is TRBJ1-3; D is possibly TRBD1 (6 bases). Looked up from germline, CDR1 is LNHDA and CDR2 is SQIVND (reference sequence). V was trimmed by 1 base and J by 8 bases, leaving 18 bases between them. The length of the CDR3 is 16 residues. The CDR3 DNA follows: TGTGCCAGTAGTATAGGTGGGGGCGGCACCGGCGACACCATATATTTT. This encodes CASSIGGGGTGDTIYF.